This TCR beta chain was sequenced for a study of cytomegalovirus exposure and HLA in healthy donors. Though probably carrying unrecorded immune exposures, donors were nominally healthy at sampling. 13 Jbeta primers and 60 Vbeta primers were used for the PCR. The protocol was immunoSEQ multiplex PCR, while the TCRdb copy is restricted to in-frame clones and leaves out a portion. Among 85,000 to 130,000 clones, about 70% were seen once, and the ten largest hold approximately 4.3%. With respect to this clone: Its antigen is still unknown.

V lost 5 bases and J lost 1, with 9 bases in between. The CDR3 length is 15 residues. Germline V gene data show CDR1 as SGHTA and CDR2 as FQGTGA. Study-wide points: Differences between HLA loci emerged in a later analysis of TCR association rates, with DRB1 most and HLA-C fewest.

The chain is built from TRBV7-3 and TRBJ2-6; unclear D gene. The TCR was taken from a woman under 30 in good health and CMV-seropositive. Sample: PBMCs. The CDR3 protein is CASSKDSSGANVLTF. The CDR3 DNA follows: TGTGCCAGCAGCAAAGACTCTTCTGGGGCCAACGTCCTGACTTTC.